The 10 T cell receptor beta chains below were found in one sample sequenced in a study of blood T cell repertoires in COVID-19. The table came from immunoSEQ multiplex PCR; TCRdb's copy has only in-frame clones and leaves some out. This sample has around 280,000 clones, with around 88% found just once. Material: PBMCs or T cells enriched from blood (not recorded which). The receptor source for this set is a woman in her thirties or forties who had recovered from COVID-19.

CDR3 bases: TGTGCCAGCAGCCAATCTGGAAACACCATATATTTT. Amino acid sequence: CASSQSGNTIYF. The rearrangement joins TRBV7-9 to TRBJ1-3, with D unresolved. The CDR3 sequence is 12 residues long. Germline CDR1 and CDR2: SEHNR and FQNEAQ (reference sequence). V was clipped by 5 bases and J by 1 base, with 3 bases between them.

The chain couples TRBV5-6 to TRBJ2-1; D perhaps matches TRBD1 (5 bases). V was clipped by 4 bases and J by 0 bases, with 11 bases between them. The CDR3 length is 15 residues. In germline, CDR1 is SGHDT, CDR2 YYEEEE. The CDR3 spells CASSPRQSSYNEQFF. CDR3 DNA sequence: TGTGCCAGCAGCCCTCGACAGAGCTCCTACAATGAGCAGTTCTTC. Looking up the rest from reference TRBV5-6 and TRBJ2-1 gives the full variable domain: DAGVTQSPTHLIKTRGQQVTLRCSPKSGHDTVSWYQQALGQGPQFIFQYYEEEERQRGNFPDRFSGHQFPNYSSELNVNALLLGDSALYLCASSPRQSSYNEQFFGPGTRLTVL.

This rearrangement joins TRBV19 to TRBJ1-5; a weak D match, TRBD1 (5 bases). Germline CDR1 reads LNHDA; CDR2 reads SQIVND (reference sequence). The CDR3 length is 14 residues. The V end lost 2 bases, the J end lost 5 bases, and 10 bases lay between the germline ends. The CDR3 protein is CASSIQDTDQPQHF. The CDR3 coding sequence is TGTGCCAGTAGTATACAGGACACCGATCAGCCCCAGCATTTT.

V usage is TRBV5-5 and J usage is TRBJ1-3, with D hard to call. The V gene lost 4 bases and the J gene lost 2 bases, with 7 bases spanning the gap. Germline CDR1 is SGHKS and CDR2 is YYEKEE (reference sequence). The CDR3 runs to 13 residues. CDR3 nucleotides: TGTGCCAGCAGCCCCTCCCCTGGAAACACCATATATTTT. Residues: CASSPSPGNTIYF.

V is TRBV5-1 and J is TRBJ2-5, with 8 positions matching TRBD2. The CDR3 has 15 amino acids. The J segment lost 2 bases and the V segment lost 4 bases, leaving 7 bases of the junction unmatched. Germline V gene sequence: CDR1 SGHRS, CDR2 YFSETQ. Here the CDR3 DNA reads TGCGCCAGCAGCACCACAACTAGCGGACAAGAGACCCAGTACTTC. Residues: CASSTTTSGQETQYF.

The V and J genes are TRBV5-1 and TRBJ1-2; 8 bases are shared with TRBD1. Per the germline V gene, CDR1 is SGHRS and CDR2 is YFSETQ. There are 15 residues in the CDR3. Trimming at V came to 0 bases and at J to 8 bases, leaving 9 bases not matched to a gene. The CDR3, as DNA: TGCGCCAGCAGCTTGGGCGGGACAGGCGGCACCGGCTACACCTTC. Amino acids: CASSLGGTGGTGYTF.

The chain couples TRBV7-2 to TRBJ1-2, with TRBD1 matching over 8 bases. Germline-derived CDR1 and CDR2 are SGHTA and FQGNSA. This CDR3 comprises 16 residues. With 5 bases clipped from V and 5 bases from J, the junction kept 13 bases outside the gene matches. In DNA, the CDR3 is TGTGCCAGCAGCGGCGGACAGGGCTCCCTCCTTTATGGCTACACCTTC. It encodes CASSGGQGSLLYGYTF.

The genes are TRBV28 and TRBJ2-3; 7 bases line up with TRBD2. In germline, CDR1 is MDHEN, CDR2 SYDVKM. Losses at the gene ends were 3 bases for V and 0 bases for J; bases not matched to a gene: 0. This CDR3 has 14 residues. The CDR3 coding sequence is TGTGCCAGCAGTTTTAGCGGGAGCACAGATACGCAGTATTTT. Translating gives CASSFSGSTDTQYF.

The CDR3 spells CASSVKAANTGELFF. As DNA, the CDR3 is TGTGCCAGCTCAGTAAAGGCGGCGAACACCGGGGAGCTGTTTTTT. The genes are TRBV18 and TRBJ2-2, with unresolved D. Germline values: CDR1 KGHSH, CDR2 LQKENI. This CDR3 is built from 15 residues. Trimming took off 5 bases at V and 0 bases at J, with 10 bases between the two ends.

The J gene is TRBJ2-1, the V gene TRBV19, with a tentative D call TRBD2 (5 bases). Trimming removed 3 bases at V and 2 bases at J, with 17 bases between. The length of the CDR3 is 17 residues. The germline gives CDR1 LNHDA, CDR2 SQIVND (reference sequence). In nucleotides, the CDR3 is TGTGCCAGTAGTATTCTCGTTGATGAGGGCCCCTACAATGAGCAGTTCTTC. Translated, it gives CASSILVDEGPYNEQFF.